A selection of T cell receptor beta chains follows, all from one sample in a study of human T cells and chemical hapten exposure. In TCRdb, the RACE reads were re-called with MiXCR into one record per CDR3 protein. This table holds under 95,000 distinct CDR3 sequences, about 8% found once. The sequencing here drew on whole blood, taken in connection with sensitization to the hapten diphenylcyclopropenone (DPC). These receptors came from a man aged 40-49 years with alopecia areata. Some clones in this sample may be carry-over from other donors' samples. Each CDR3 is given with its conserved first and last residue. Fields, in order: D gene, J gene, clone size, V gene, CDR3 DNA, CDR3 protein. The D gene is left open where the match is weak. Not all rows give a size; the values are once, few, many and, for expanded clones, a class.

TRBD1,TRBJ2-3,-,TRBV12-3/TRBV12-4,TGTGCCAGCAGTCGCGACAGGGTCGCGCAGTATTTT,CASSRDRVAQYF
TRBD2,TRBJ2-1,few,TRBV6-5,TGTGCCAGCAGCCGAACTAGCGGACCTTACAATGAGCAGTTCTTC,CASSRTSGPYNEQFF
-,TRBJ2-5,few,TRBV18,TGTGCCAGCTCACCACGACAGGTCCAAGAGACCCAGTACTTC,CASSPRQVQETQYF
TRBD1,TRBJ2-7,-,TRBV6-2/TRBV6-3,TGTGCCAGCAGACAGGGGGTTTACGAGCAGTACTTC,CASRQGVYEQYF
TRBD2,TRBJ2-1,-,TRBV19,TGTGCCAGTAGTATACCCTCCCGCCGGCGGGAGGGCCGGGGTGAGCAGTTCTTC,CASSIPSRRREGRGEQFF
TRBD2,TRBJ2-1,many,TRBV4-3,TGCGCCAGCAGCCAAGAGCGGCTAGCGGGAAAGGGTGAGCAGTTCTTC,CASSQERLAGKGEQFF
-,TRBJ1-2,many,TRBV20-1,TGCAGTGCTAGACCGGCGAAGAACTATGGCTACACCTTC,CSARPAKNYGYTF
TRBD1,TRBJ2-3,many,TRBV20-1,TGCAGTGCTCCCGGACAGGGGCCCACAGATACGCAGTATTTT,CSAPGQGPTDTQYF
-,TRBJ2-1,-,TRBV3-1,TGTGCCAGCAGCCCCGGATTGTACAATGAGCAGTTCTTC,CASSPGLYNEQFF
TRBD1,TRBJ1-5,many,TRBV29-1,TGCAGCGTTGTGGGACAGGGTGAGGGTCAGCCCCAGCATTTT,CSVVGQGEGQPQHF
TRBD2,TRBJ2-1,few,TRBV12-3/TRBV12-4,TGTGCCAGCAGTTTATCTAGCGGGAGTAACAATGAGCAGTTCTTC,CASSLSSGSNNEQFF
-,TRBJ1-2,many,TRBV27,TGTGCCAGCGGGACAAGCCTTACTAACTATGGCTACACCTTC,CASGTSLTNYGYTF
TRBD2,TRBJ2-3,many,TRBV28,TGTGCCAGCAGTTCACGACAAAGCGGGAGGGGGCTCACAGATACGCAGTATTTT,CASSSRQSGRGLTDTQYF
TRBD1,TRBJ2-6,many,TRBV6-2/TRBV6-3,TGTGCCAGCAGTTACTCGCGGACAGGGACCTACTCTGGGGCCAACGTCCTGACTTTC,CASSYSRTGTYSGANVLTF
-,TRBJ1-4,many,TRBV7-2,TGTGCCAGCAGCCTAACAACTAATGAAAAACTGTTTTTT,CASSLTTNEKLFF
TRBD2,TRBJ2-7,-,TRBV6-5,TGTGCCAGCAGTTACAGCGGGACTCGGAGCTCCTACGAGCAGTACTTC,CASSYSGTRSSYEQYF
TRBD2,TRBJ2-5,-,TRBV20-1,TGCAGTGCTAAGGCCCTAGCGGGATACTTACAGACCCAGTACTTC,CSAKALAGYLQTQYF
-,TRBJ2-5,-,TRBV24-1,TGTGCCACCAGTGACCCTACCGACAGGAGGAAAGAGACCCAGTACTTC,CATSDPTDRRKETQYF
-,TRBJ2-2,-,TRBV6-2/TRBV6-3,TGTGCCAGCAGTTACGGCACTGGCACCGGGGAGCTGTTTTTT,CASSYGTGTGELFF
TRBD2,TRBJ2-5,few,TRBV14,TGTGCCAGCAGCCTCCCCGGGACTACCTCGGTGACCCAGTACTTC,CASSLPGTTSVTQYF
TRBD2,TRBJ2-3,few,TRBV5-5,TGTGCCAGCAGCTTGGGACTAGCGGGATCTCTTCAAGATACGCAGTATTTT,CASSLGLAGSLQDTQYF
TRBD1,TRBJ2-3,many,TRBV7-2,TGTGCCAGCACCTCCTTGGGACAGGGATCGGATACGCAGTATTTT,CASTSLGQGSDTQYF
TRBD2,TRBJ2-1,-,TRBV9,TGTGCCAGCAGCGTAGGCCTAGCGGGAGTGGTGGTCTACAATGAGCAGTTCTTC,CASSVGLAGVVVYNEQFF
-,TRBJ2-2,few,TRBV27,TGTGCCAGTACAGGGCACGCGAACACCGGGGAGCTGTTTTTT,CASTGHANTGELFF
TRBD1,TRBJ1-2,-,TRBV3-1,TGTGCCAGCAGCCAAGCCATGGGACAGGGAACCTATGGCTACACCTTC,CASSQAMGQGTYGYTF
-,TRBJ2-1,-,TRBV29-1,TGCAGCGTTGACTTCGCCGGGCTCCACAATGAGCAGTTCTTC,CSVDFAGLHNEQFF
-,TRBJ1-2,few,TRBV30,TGTGCCTGGAGGGACAGCGGCTATGGCTACACCTTC,CAWRDSGYGYTF
-,TRBJ1-1,many,TRBV29-1,TGCAGCGTTGGAGAGGCCGGGTTTGAAGCTTTCTTT,CSVGEAGFEAFF
-,TRBJ2-7,few,TRBV6-5,TGTGCCAGCTTCCCCTCCAGCGGGTACTCCTACGAGCAGTACTTC,CASFPSSGYSYEQYF
-,TRBJ1-1,-,TRBV6-5,TGTGCCAGCAGTTCCGCTGACCCGGTCAAGAACACTGAAGCTTTCTTT,CASSSADPVKNTEAFF
TRBD1,TRBJ2-5,-,TRBV5-1,TGCGCCAGCAGCTTAGATACAGGGGGTCCCCAAGAGACCCAGTACTTC,CASSLDTGGPQETQYF
-,TRBJ1-5,many,TRBV12-3/TRBV12-4,TGTGCCAGCAGTTTATATGGCAGGTCTCAGCCCCAGCATTTT,CASSLYGRSQPQHF
-,TRBJ1-4,many,TRBV9,TGTGCCAGCAGCCCTCAGTCGGCTGCTAATGAAAAACTGTTTTTT,CASSPQSAANEKLFF
-,TRBJ1-1,-,TRBV2,TGTGCCAGCAGTGAAAGGAGCATGAACACTGAAGCTTTCTTT,CASSERSMNTEAFF
TRBD2,TRBJ2-5,many,TRBV4-3,TGCGCCAGCAGCCTAGCGGGAGTAAGTGAGACCCAGTACTTC,CASSLAGVSETQYF
-,TRBJ1-1,-,TRBV7-2,TGTGCCAGCAGCTTAGCACCGGGGGGGCCGGGCACTGAAGCTTTCTTT,CASSLAPGGPGTEAFF
TRBD1,TRBJ1-2,many,TRBV4-3,TGCGCCAGCAGCCCGTCCGGGACAGGCTATGGCTACACCTTC,CASSPSGTGYGYTF
TRBD2,TRBJ2-1,few,TRBV2,TGTGCCAGCAGTGATAGCGGGAGGGCTCACAATGAGCAGTTCTTC,CASSDSGRAHNEQFF
TRBD2,TRBJ2-1,many,TRBV3-1,TGTGCCAGCAGCCAAGGACTAGCGGGAGGTTTTAATGAGCAGTTCTTC,CASSQGLAGGFNEQFF
TRBD2,TRBJ2-1,-,TRBV3-1,TGTGCCAGCAGCCTGACCGGAGGGACTAGCGGAAATGAGGAGTTCTTC,CASSLTGGTSGNEEFF
-,TRBJ1-5,many,TRBV7-2,TGTGCCAGCAGCTTATTTAATAGTCCCAATCAGCCCCAGCATTTT,CASSLFNSPNQPQHF
-,TRBJ1-1,many,TRBV7-9,TGTGCCAGCAGCTCCGCGGGGAGGTCGGAAGCTTTCTTT,CASSSAGRSEAFF